A selection of T cell receptor beta chains follows, all from one sample in a study of blood T cell repertoires in COVID-19. Measured with immunoSEQ multiplex PCR; TCRdb has only the in-frame clones, and not every one. This table holds roughly 200,000 clones, around 86% found once. The sequencing sample was made of peripheral blood. These receptors originate from a man aged 55 to 70 with acute or convalescent COVID-19. Both conserved end residues are part of each CDR3. A D gene is named only where the DNA matches it firmly.

v_call,d_call,j_call,cdr3_nt,cdr3_aa
TRBV5-1,TRBD2,TRBJ2-5,TGCGCCAGCAGCTACCCTAGCGGGGGGTCAGAGACCCAGTACTTC,CASSYPSGGSETQYF
TRBV28,-,TRBJ2-3,TGTGCCAGCAGCTCCGATTACGCTAGCCTAACAGATACGCAGTATTTT,CASSSDYASLTDTQYF
TRBV12-5,TRBD1,TRBJ2-7,TGTGCTAGTGGTTTGGTAATAGCTCCGGGACAGACCACCTACGAGCAGTACTTC,CASGLVIAPGQTTYEQYF
TRBV7-3,-,TRBJ2-7,TGTGCCAGCAGCTTAATGCGGGGGCCCTCCTACGAGCAGTACTTC,CASSLMRGPSYEQYF
TRBV11-2,TRBD1,TRBJ2-1,TGTGCCAGCAGCTGGGGACAGGGTGCGACTGAGCAGTTCTTC,CASSWGQGATEQFF
TRBV4-1,-,TRBJ1-4,TGCGCCAGCAGTCCGGGCCCCGGGGCAACTAATGAAAAACTGTTTTTT,CASSPGPGATNEKLFF
TRBV11-2,TRBD1,TRBJ1-2,TGTGCCAGCAGCGCGACAGGGTGGGGAGGCTACACCTTC,CASSATGWGGYTF
TRBV28,-,TRBJ2-6,TGTGCCAGCAGCGCGAACACAGGCCTCGGGGCCAACGTCCTGACTTTC,CASSANTGLGANVLTF
TRBV6-6,-,TRBJ1-5,TGTGCCAGCAGTTACCCCGGGGGGGTGAGCAATCAGCCCCAGCATTTT,CASSYPGGVSNQPQHF
TRBV18,TRBD1,TRBJ2-7,TGTGCCAGCTCACCGGGACAGGGGTTAAACTACGAGCAGTACTTC,CASSPGQGLNYEQYF
TRBV5-1,-,TRBJ1-1,TGCGCCAGCAGCTTGTATACAGGGATCACTGAAGCTTTCTTT,CASSLYTGITEAFF
TRBV5-1,TRBD1,TRBJ2-7,TGCGCCAGCAGCAACCCGGGACAGGGGGCCTACGAGCAGTACTTC,CASSNPGQGAYEQYF
TRBV5-4,-,TRBJ1-4,TGTGCCAGCAGCTTGGCCGGGGGAGCTAATGAAAAACTGTTTTTT,CASSLAGGANEKLFF
TRBV6-6,-,TRBJ2-7,TGTGCCAGCAGTTATCGGGACTTCGCGGGATACGAGCAGTACTTC,CASSYRDFAGYEQYF